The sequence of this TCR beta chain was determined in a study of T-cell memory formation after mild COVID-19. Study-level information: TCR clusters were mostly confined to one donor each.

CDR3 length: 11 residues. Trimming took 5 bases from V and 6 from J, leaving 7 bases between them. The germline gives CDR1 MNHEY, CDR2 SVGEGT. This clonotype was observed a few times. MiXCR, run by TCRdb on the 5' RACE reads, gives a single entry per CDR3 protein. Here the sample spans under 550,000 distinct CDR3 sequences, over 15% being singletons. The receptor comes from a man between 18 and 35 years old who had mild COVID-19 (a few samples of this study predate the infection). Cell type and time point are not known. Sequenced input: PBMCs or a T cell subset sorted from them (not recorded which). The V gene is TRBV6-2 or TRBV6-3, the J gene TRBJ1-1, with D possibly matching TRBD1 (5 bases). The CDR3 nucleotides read TGTGCCAGCAGTGAGACAGCTGAAGCTTTCTTT. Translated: CASSETAEAFF.